What follows describes a single TCR beta chain. The data were taken from a study of shared clonotypes between healthy human individuals. Some clones are missing from TCRdb's copy, which holds only in-frame ones; the method was immunoSEQ multiplex PCR. The top ten hold less than 2% of the sample, which has 600,000 to 750,000 clones, about three quarters seen once. This receptor was obtained from a woman in her twenties or thirties in good health. The specimen sequenced was memory CD4+ T cells sorted from blood. Subset described: CD45RA-negative fraction.

The CDR3, as DNA: TGTGCCAGCAGTTCTCAGGGAGGGAACGCTTTCTTT. Amino acid sequence: CASSSQGGNAFF. The chain combines TRBV28 with TRBJ1-1; D possibly corresponds to TRBD1 (5 bases). Trimming cost V 4 bases and J 11 bases, with 14 bases left between them. Per the germline V gene, CDR1 is MDHEN and CDR2 is SYDVKM. This CDR3 has 12 amino acids.